The next 3 T cell receptor beta chains were all read from a single sample in a study of cytomegalovirus exposure and HLA in healthy donors. The PCR used 60 Vbeta and 13 Jbeta primers. Assay used: immunoSEQ multiplex PCR; TCRdb lists only in-frame clones, some missing. The sample includes about 130,000 clones, over 75% of them seen just once. The sequencing sample was made of PBMCs. The receptors derive from a man under 40 in good health.

This clone occurred a few times. V usage is TRBV7-2 and J usage is TRBJ2-2; tentatively, D is TRBD1 (5 bases). This CDR3 is built from 15 residues. Germline CDR1 and CDR2: SGHTA and FQGNSA. Between the trimmed V and J ends, which lost 5 bases and 4 bases, there was a span of 14 bases. The CDR3 is CASSLTTVPTGELFF. CDR3 nucleotide sequence: TGTGCCAGCAGCCTCACGACAGTACCCACCGGGGAGCTGTTTTTT. The full variable domain, rest sourced from reference TRBV7-2 and TRBJ2-2, is GAGVSQSPSNKVTEKGKDVELRCDPISGHTALYWYRQSLGQGLEFLIYFQGNSAPDKSGLPSDRFSAERTGGSVSTLTIQRTQQEDSAVYLCASSLTTVPTGELFFGEGSRLTVL.

The V call is TRBV7-8, the J call TRBJ1-4; 9 bases fit TRBD1. This CDR3 is built from 14 residues. The V gene's germline CDR1 is SGHVS and CDR2 FQNEAQ. V dropped 4 bases and J dropped 8; count of bases not matched to a gene: 5. DNA for the CDR3: TGTGCCAGCAGCTCGTCAGGGACAGGGGAAAAACTGTTTTTT. This gives the protein CASSSSGTGEKLFF.

CDR3 in amino acids: CASSFGTPGIETQYF. In nucleotides, the CDR3 is TGCGCCAGCAGCTTTGGGACTCCAGGGATAGAGACCCAGTACTTC. The chain combines TRBV5-1 with TRBJ2-5, with a possible D match to TRBD2 (6 bases). Trimming shortened V by 2 bases and J by 4 bases, and 15 bases separated the two germline ends. The germline gives CDR1 SGHRS, CDR2 YFSETQ. CDR3 size: 15 residues.